One sample yielded the 23 T cell receptor beta chains listed below, sequenced in a study of human T cells and chemical hapten exposure (dated by TCRdb to about 2021). Interpreted using the paper, the time point label stands for: patch test 2, 6 weeks after DPC sensitization. Explained via the paper, the treatment or condition label denotes: therapeutic diphenylcyclopropenone sensitization with weekly scalp DPC. The library was prepared using RACE. Sequenced on a NextSeq 500. The public reads were quality trimmed at Q25 with fastp and then assembled into clones with MiXCR by TCRdb, keeping productive beta chains. Rows with one shared CDR3 protein collapse into an entry with the most common genes and DNA. This sample gives roughly 50,000 distinct CDR3 sequences in total; more than 9% of them show up just once. Clones ranked in the top ten supply 1.7% of the sample. This specimen was whole blood, taken in connection with sensitization to the hapten diphenylcyclopropenone (DPC). These receptors were obtained from a woman between 50 and 59 years old with alopecia areata. Some clones in this sample may be carry-over from other donors' samples.

This clonotype was seen more than once but under ten times. The chain combines TRBV27 with TRBJ1-1; 7 bases are a match to TRBD1. The CDR3 runs to 15 residues. Germline trimming cut 3 bases from V and 8 bases from J; bases unmatched to any gene: 12. Germline CDR1 is MNHEY and CDR2 is SMNVEV (reference sequence). CDR3 amino acids: CASSFAGQRFSEAFF. CDR3 nucleotides: TGTGCCAGCAGTTTTGCGGGACAGCGTTTCTCCGAAGCTTTCTTT.

This clonotype was seen ten or more times. The V and J genes are TRBV20-1 and TRBJ1-2; the match to TRBD1 covers 10 bases. Germline values: CDR1 DFQATT, CDR2 SNEGSKA (reference sequence). After removal of 1 base from V and 3 bases from J, the junction contained 11 bases not matched to a gene. This CDR3 spans 17 amino acids. CDR3 protein: CSARVGTGDLSHYGYTF. The CDR3 DNA follows: TGCAGTGCTAGAGTCGGGACAGGGGACCTAAGCCACTATGGCTACACCTTC.

This clonotype has at least ten counts. The chain combines TRBV7-2 with TRBJ1-4; D perhaps matches TRBD1 (6 bases). Deletions cut 5 bases from V and 8 bases from J, with 18 bases between. Germline CDR1 reads SGHTA; CDR2 reads FQGNSA. This CDR3 region has 15 residues. CDR3 in amino acids: CASSPRTVREEKLFF. CDR3 DNA: TGTGCCAGCAGCCCACGGACAGTAAGAGAGGAAAAACTGTTTTTT.

V gene TRBV28 combines with J gene TRBJ1-2; D is unresolved. Germline V gene sequence: CDR1 MDHEN, CDR2 SYDVKM. Trimming took 3 bases from V and 2 from J, leaving 13 bases between them. The CDR3 consists of 15 residues. The CDR3 nucleotides read TGTGCCAGCAGTTTCGGCAGCGGGCTAAACTATGGCTACACCTTC. This sequence encodes CASSFGSGLNYGYTF.

This clonotype was detected only a few times. The rearrangement joins TRBV18 to TRBJ1-3; D ambiguous. This CDR3 contains 15 residues. Trimming cost V 6 bases and J 4 bases, with 16 bases left between them. Germline CDR1 and CDR2: KGHSH and LQKENI. This CDR3 is CASSPDSGLGNTIYF. The CDR3 nucleotides are TGTGCCAGCTCCCCGGACTCCGGATTGGGAAACACCATATATTTT.

This clonotype was detected ten times or more. Written as DNA, the CDR3 is TGTGCCAGCAGCCGGACTCTGGCCTCCTACGAGCAGTACTTC. Its translation: CASSRTLASYEQYF. This chain joins TRBV6-5 and TRBJ2-7; D perhaps matches TRBD2 (5 bases). This CDR3 is built from 14 residues. Trimming stripped 6 bases from V and 0 bases from J, with 12 bases between. Per the germline V gene, CDR1 is MNHEY and CDR2 is SVGAGI.

This clonotype came up a few times. This chain uses TRBV2 with TRBJ1-4; D not resolved. CDR3 length equals 14 residues. V lost 8 bases and J lost 4, with 14 bases in between. Germline V gives CDR1 SNHLY, CDR2 FYNNEI. The CDR3 nucleotides are TGTGCCAGCGGCCCGTTAGTGGGTAATGAAAAACTGTTTTTT. This encodes CASGPLVGNEKLFF.

This clonotype was detected a few times. This rearrangement joins TRBV7-9 to TRBJ1-1; D call uncertain. Trimming cost V 7 bases and J 0 bases, with 9 bases left between them. From germline, CDR1 is SEHNR and CDR2 FQNEAQ (reference sequence). This CDR3 has 13 amino acids. The CDR3, as DNA: TGTGCCAGCATACTTTTTATGAACACTGAAGCTTTCTTT. This translates into CASILFMNTEAFF.

The rearrangement uses TRBV29-1 and TRBJ1-1; the D is unclear. The ends were cut back, 7 bases at V and 4 bases at J, with 10 bases in the middle. CDR1 is SQVTM and CDR2 is ANQGSEA in the germline V gene. The CDR3 is 11 amino acids. The CDR3 protein is CSAAWGTEAFF. The CDR3, as DNA: TGCAGCGCGGCTTGGGGCACTGAAGCTTTCTTT. Using reference TRBV29-1 and TRBJ1-1 for the parts outside the CDR3, the full variable domain is SAVISQKPSRDICQRGTSLTIQCQVDSQVTMMFWYRQQPGQSLTLIATANQGSEATYESGFVIDKFPISRPNLTFSTLTVSNMSPEDSSIYLCSAAWGTEAFFGQGTRLTVV.

This clonotype has at least ten counts. The genes are TRBV5-8 and TRBJ1-5, with D possibly being TRBD1 (6 bases). V lost 7 bases to trimming and J lost 4 bases, with 15 bases between them. The CDR3 loop spans 14 amino acids. Germline CDR1 and CDR2: SGHTS and YDEGEE. The CDR3 is CASHRDRRNQPQHF. CDR3 bases: TGTGCCAGCCACCGTGACAGGCGGAATCAGCCCCAGCATTTT.

CDR3 loop: CASSVGSSGEAQYF. The CDR3 nucleotides read TGTGCCAGCAGCGTAGGGTCGAGCGGGGAGGCGCAGTACTTC. The chain carries TRBV9 and TRBJ2-7; 7 positions match TRBD2. Per the germline V gene, CDR1 is SGDLS and CDR2 is YYNGEE. The CDR3 length is 14 residues. V gave up 0 bases and J gave up 9 bases; unmatched junction bases: 9.

The chain combines TRBV4-3 with TRBJ1-5; D is ambiguous. The CDR3 loop spans 13 amino acids. Germline V gene sequence: CDR1 LGHNA, CDR2 YSLEER. V gave up 1 base and J gave up 8 bases, with 9 bases separating them. The DNA for the CDR3 is TGCGCCAGCAGCCAAGGACGACTGGAGCCCCAGCATTTT. Translated: CASSQGRLEPQHF.

This clonotype was found many times. The CDR3 coding sequence is TGCAGTGCCCGGTACTACGAGCAGTACTTC. It encodes CSARYYEQYF. V gene TRBV20-1 combines with J gene TRBJ2-7; D not resolved. Trimming took off 6 bases at V and 3 bases at J, with 6 bases between the two ends. The CDR3 loop spans 10 amino acids. Germline-derived CDR1 and CDR2 are DFQATT and SNEGSKA (reference sequence).

This clonotype was seen repeatedly, ten times or more. The V gene is TRBV6-2 or TRBV6-3, the J gene TRBJ2-1; weak D call: TRBD2 (6 bases). CDR1 and CDR2 from the germline V gene are MNHEY and SVGEGT. The V and J ends lost 0 bases and 4 bases respectively, with 16 bases between them. The CDR3 contains 17 residues. CDR3 in amino acids: CASSYSPVGGIYNEQFF. The CDR3 nucleotides read TGTGCCAGCAGTTACTCCCCGGTGGGGGGTATTTACAATGAGCAGTTCTTC.

The rearrangement links TRBV4-1 to TRBJ1-2; tentative D call: TRBD1 (5 bases). This CDR3 is 15 amino acids long. Germline CDR1 reads MGHRA; CDR2 reads YSYEKL. Trimming removed 3 bases from V and 6 bases from J, with 17 bases in between. For the CDR3, the DNA is TGCGCCAGCAGCCACATGGCCGGGGGAGGAGATGGCTACACCTTC. Protein product: CASSHMAGGGDGYTF.

There are a few counts of this clonotype. The chain has TRBV12-3 or TRBV12-4 and TRBJ1-4; no reliable D call. The CDR3 loop spans 15 amino acids. The germline V and J ends were trimmed by 2 bases and 8 bases, with 15 bases remaining between them. CDR3 nucleotides: TGTGCCAGCAGTTTATTTGGCCTTGGGGTCGAAAAACTGTTTTTT. Its protein is CASSLFGLGVEKLFF.

This sequence joins TRBV7-6 and TRBJ2-5; D call uncertain. V was trimmed by 2 bases and J by 8 bases, leaving 12 bases between them. CDR3 size: 13 residues. CDR1 is SGHVS, CDR2 FNYEAQ, per germline. CDR3 sequence (DNA): TGTGCCAGCAGCTTATTCCCCGAGCCAACCCAGTACTTC. Its translation: CASSLFPEPTQYF.

The chain employs TRBV28 and TRBJ2-7; D perhaps matches TRBD1 (6 bases). Trimming left V 6 bases short and J 4 bases short, with 10 bases between. The CDR3 has 12 residues. CDR1 is MDHEN, CDR2 SYDVKM, per germline. The chain's CDR3 is CASRVRGYEQYF. CDR3 DNA sequence: TGTGCCAGCAGAGTCAGGGGTTACGAGCAGTACTTC.

Many counts were recorded for this clonotype. The chain couples TRBV20-1 to TRBJ2-3, with 8 bases identical to TRBD2. The CDR3 contains 12 residues. Germline assignment: CDR1 DFQATT and CDR2 SNEGSKA (reference sequence). The trim removed 8 bases at V and 3 bases at J, leaving 4 bases unmatched. The chain's CDR3 is CSPAGDTDTQYF. The DNA of the CDR3 is TGCAGTCCAGCGGGGGATACAGATACGCAGTATTTT.

A few counts support this clonotype. The chain is built from TRBV4-2 and TRBJ2-7; D is possibly TRBD2 (5 bases). V was trimmed by 0 bases and J by 5 bases, leaving 17 bases between them. The CDR3 contains 16 residues. CDR1 LGHNA and CDR2 YNFKEQ come from the germline V gene. CDR3: CASSQDPSRRQDEQYF. CDR3 DNA: TGTGCCAGCAGCCAAGACCCTAGCAGGCGGCAAGACGAGCAGTACTTC.

The sample holds many counts of this clonotype. V is TRBV6-6 and J is TRBJ2-2, with D possibly matching TRBD2 (6 bases). Trimming took 4 bases from V and 1 from J, leaving 16 bases between them. The CDR3 is 17 amino acids. Germline V gene data show CDR1 as MNHNY and CDR2 as SVGAGI (reference sequence). This CDR3 is CASSSRAGLLNTGELFF. For the CDR3, the DNA is TGTGCCAGCAGTTCCCGAGCGGGCTTACTGAACACCGGGGAGCTGTTTTTT.

This clonotype was counted between two and nine times. The rearrangement joins TRBV23-1 to TRBJ2-1; D is uncertain. TRBV23-1 is flagged as an ORF with uncertain function. V lost 9 bases and J lost 3, with 24 bases in between. This CDR3 spans 17 amino acids. The CDR3 protein is CARPYKQTALNYNEQFF. As DNA, the CDR3 is TGCGCCAGACCTTATAAACAGACCGCCCTAAACTACAATGAGCAGTTCTTC.

This clonotype occurred a few times. The chain couples TRBV4-1 to TRBJ2-3, with 7 bases that match TRBD2. V gave up 4 bases and J gave up 4 bases; unmatched junction bases: 5. The CDR3 extends over 14 amino acids. Per the germline V gene, CDR1 is MGHRA and CDR2 is YSYEKL. The CDR3 region has the DNA TGCGCCAGCAGCCTTCATACTAGCGCAGATACGCAGTATTTT. This sequence encodes CASSLHTSADTQYF.